This TCR beta chain was identified during a study of cytomegalovirus exposure and HLA in healthy donors. Study-wide context: Previous work identified some 120 million unique TCR beta sequences from 150 million to 200 million T cells. Study results and limitations: Under 20,000 TCR beta sequences were associated with HLA alleles at 0.05 false discovery rate in a later analysis.

The V gene's germline CDR1 is SGHTA and CDR2 FQGNSA. With 6 bases clipped from V and 7 bases from J, the junction kept 8 bases outside the gene matches. The CDR3 spans 13 residues. Healthy bone marrow donors made up the cohort. To note about this clone: The target antigen is unknown.

This PCR relied on a set of 60 Vbeta primers and 13 Jbeta primers. This table comes from immunoSEQ multiplex PCR, and its TCRdb copy is limited to in-frame clones, with some not included. The repertoire holds over 70,000 clones, with 67% as singletons. This TCR was recovered from a man aged 25-40 years in good health and CMV-seronegative. The gene calls are TRBV7-2 and TRBJ1-2; TRBD1 agrees at 7 bases. What was sequenced was PBMCs. In DNA, the CDR3 is TGTGCCAGCAGACTAACAGGGGACGGTGGCTACACCTTC. Protein product: CASRLTGDGGYTF.